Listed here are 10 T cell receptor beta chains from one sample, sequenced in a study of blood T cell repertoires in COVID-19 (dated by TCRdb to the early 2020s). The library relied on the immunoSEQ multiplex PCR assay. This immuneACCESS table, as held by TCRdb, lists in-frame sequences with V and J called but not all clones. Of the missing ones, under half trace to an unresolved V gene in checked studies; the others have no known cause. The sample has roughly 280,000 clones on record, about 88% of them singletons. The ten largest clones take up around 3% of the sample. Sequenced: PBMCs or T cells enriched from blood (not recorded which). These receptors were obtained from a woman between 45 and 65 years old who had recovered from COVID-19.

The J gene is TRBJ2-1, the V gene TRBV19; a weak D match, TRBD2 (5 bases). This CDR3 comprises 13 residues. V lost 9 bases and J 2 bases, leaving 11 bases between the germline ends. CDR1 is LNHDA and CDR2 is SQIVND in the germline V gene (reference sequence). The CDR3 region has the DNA TGTGCCAGCGGCGGGCGAACCTACAATGAGCAGTTCTTC. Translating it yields CASGGRTYNEQFF. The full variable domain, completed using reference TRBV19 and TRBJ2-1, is DGGITQSPKYLFRKEGQNVTLSCEQNLNHDAMYWYRQDPGQGLRLIYYSQIVNDFQKGDIAEGYSVSREKKESFPLTVTSAQKNPTAFYLCASGGRTYNEQFFGPGTRLTVL.

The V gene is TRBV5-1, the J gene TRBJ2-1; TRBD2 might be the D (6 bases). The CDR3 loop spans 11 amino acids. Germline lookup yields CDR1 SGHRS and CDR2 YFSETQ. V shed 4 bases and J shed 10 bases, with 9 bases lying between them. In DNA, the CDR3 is TGCGCCAGCAGCACCGGACTAGAGCAGTTCTTC. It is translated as CASSTGLEQFF.

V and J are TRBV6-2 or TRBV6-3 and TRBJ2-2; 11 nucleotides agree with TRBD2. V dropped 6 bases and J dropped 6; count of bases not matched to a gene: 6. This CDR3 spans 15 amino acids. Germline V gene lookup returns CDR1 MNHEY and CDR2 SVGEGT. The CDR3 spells CASSLLAGVAGELFF. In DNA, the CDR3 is TGTGCCAGCAGCCTACTAGCGGGAGTGGCCGGGGAGCTGTTTTTT.

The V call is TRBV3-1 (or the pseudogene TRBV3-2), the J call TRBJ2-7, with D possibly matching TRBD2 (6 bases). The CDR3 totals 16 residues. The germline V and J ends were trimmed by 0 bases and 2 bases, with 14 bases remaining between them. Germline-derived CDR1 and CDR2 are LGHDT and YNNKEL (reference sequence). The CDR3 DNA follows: TGTGCCAGCAGCCAAGATTGGGCGGGACCTACCTACGAGCAGTACTTC. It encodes CASSQDWAGPTYEQYF.

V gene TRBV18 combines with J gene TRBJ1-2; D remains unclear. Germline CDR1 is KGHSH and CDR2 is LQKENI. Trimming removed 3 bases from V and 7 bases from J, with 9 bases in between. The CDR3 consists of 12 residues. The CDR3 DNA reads TGTGCCAGCTCACCCCTGTTCCCTGGCTACACCTTC. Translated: CASSPLFPGYTF.

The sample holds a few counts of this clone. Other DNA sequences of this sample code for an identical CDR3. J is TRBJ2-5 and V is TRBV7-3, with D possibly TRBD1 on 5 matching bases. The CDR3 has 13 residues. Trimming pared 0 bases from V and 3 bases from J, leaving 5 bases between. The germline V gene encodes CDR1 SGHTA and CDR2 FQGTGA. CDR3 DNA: TGTGCCAGCAGCTTAACCAGGGAAGAGACCCAGTACTTC. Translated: CASSLTREETQYF.

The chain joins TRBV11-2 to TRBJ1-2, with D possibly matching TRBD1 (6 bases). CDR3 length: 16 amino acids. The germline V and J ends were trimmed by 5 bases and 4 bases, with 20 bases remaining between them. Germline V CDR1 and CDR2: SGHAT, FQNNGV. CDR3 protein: CASSPRQAVDVYGYTF. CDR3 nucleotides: TGTGCCAGCAGCCCCCGACAGGCGGTCGACGTCTATGGCTACACCTTC. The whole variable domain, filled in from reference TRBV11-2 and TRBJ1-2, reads EAGVAQSPRYKIIEKRQSVAFWCNPISGHATLYWYQQILGQGPKLLIQFQNNGVVDDSQLPKDRFSAERLKGVDSTLKIQPAKLEDSAVYLCASSPRQAVDVYGYTFGSGTRLTVV.

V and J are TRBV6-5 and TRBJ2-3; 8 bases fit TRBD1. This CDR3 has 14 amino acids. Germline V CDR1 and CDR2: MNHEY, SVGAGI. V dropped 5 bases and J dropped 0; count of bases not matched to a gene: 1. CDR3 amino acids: CASSRDRSTDTQYF. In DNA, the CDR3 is TGTGCCAGCAGTCGGGACAGGAGCACAGATACGCAGTATTTT.

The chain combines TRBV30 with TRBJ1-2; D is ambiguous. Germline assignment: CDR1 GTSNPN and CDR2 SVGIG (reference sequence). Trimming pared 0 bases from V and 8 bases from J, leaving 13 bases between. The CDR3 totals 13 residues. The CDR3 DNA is TGTGCCTGGAGTGTAGAGGTGATGGAGGGCTACACCTTC. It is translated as CAWSVEVMEGYTF.

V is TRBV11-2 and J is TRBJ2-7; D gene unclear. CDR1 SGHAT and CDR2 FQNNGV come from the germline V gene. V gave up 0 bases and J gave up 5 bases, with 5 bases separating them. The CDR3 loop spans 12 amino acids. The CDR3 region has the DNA TGTGCCAGCAGCTTAGATAGCAACGAGCAGTACTTC. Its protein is CASSLDSNEQYF.